A single TCR beta chain is shown here with its context. Which antigen it targets is not known. There are no base qualities to consult, and no much larger clone falls within one base. The source of the sample is a study of OX40 agonist ivuxolimab in advanced cancers. The study in broad terms: The costimulatory receptor OX40 (CD134) was targeted by ivuxolimab, a fully human IgG2 agonistic monoclonal antibody. Intravenous ivuxolimab was administered to patients every 2 weeks at six dose levels: 0.01, 0.1, 0.3, 1.5, 3 and 10 mg/kg. Among the approximately 50 dose-escalation patients, approximately 20 had hepatocellular carcinoma, about 15 melanoma, 9 renal cell carcinoma and 9 head and neck cancer. In the dose-escalation cohort, 75% to 90% of patients were male, and the mean age was 60 years with a range of roughly 23 to 79. Patients were allowed to have had prior anti-PD-1, anti-PD-L1 or anti-CTLA-4 therapy, and approximately 43% of the dose-escalation patients had previously received checkpoint inhibitors. Partial responses were achieved by three dose-escalation patients, of whom one had hepatocellular carcinoma and two had cutaneous melanoma. The point of sequencing TCRbeta in the periphery was to test whether ivuxolimab changed TCR sequence diversity and drove clonal T-cell expansion. The paper describes the monotherapy dose-escalation part (N of about 57 patients) of the phase I trial of ivuxolimab.

For sequencing of the TCRbeta CDR3 region, genomic DNA was extracted from the sorted cells. TCRbeta CDR3 regions were sequenced using the immunoSEQ Assay. As stored in TCRdb, this immuneACCESS dataset retains in-frame rearrangements with V and J assigned. A fraction of the clones does not appear; measured against another copy, unresolved V genes explain less than half of the discrepancy, and the remainder lacks a known reason. This sample is represented by about 73,000 clones; approximately 90% of them were singletons. The ten top clones hold over 0.35% of the sample. Patients with autoimmune disease history or receiving systemic immunosuppression were excluded from the trial. Peripheral blood for TCR sequencing was drawn from every dose cohort at baseline, at cycle 4 day 1 and at cycle 7 day 1. Samples came from an open-label, multicenter, first-in-human phase I dose-escalation trial of ivuxolimab. The trial enrolled adults with locally advanced or metastatic head and neck squamous cell, hepatocellular, melanoma or renal cell carcinoma. Before TCR sequencing, CD4+ T cells and CD8+ T cells were sorted from peripheral blood as separate populations.

Broader findings and caveats from the paper: In the 0.1-3.0 mg/kg groups, partial responders were among the patients with the lowest normalized peripheral clonal expansion, particularly in CD8+ T cells. At doses from 0.1 to 3.0 mg/kg, clonal expansion was seen in both CD4+ and CD8+ blood T cells between baseline and week 6. On average, CD8+ T cells showed more expanded clones than CD4+ T cells after ivuxolimab. Which antigens the clonally expanded peripheral T cells were specific for was not determined. Low levels of normalized T-cell clonal expansion were also seen in some nonresponding patients.

CDR1 and CDR2, per the germline V gene, are SGHDN and FVKESK. CDR3 length: 13 amino acids, cysteine to phenylalanine. The sequence is cut down to CDR3 DNA, 39 bases in frame from base 1. Trimming at the junction amounts to 5 bases on V and 7 bases on J, and the germline ends lie 11 bases apart. The chain is encoded by TRBV14 joined to TRBJ1-4, with the D gene uncertain. The sequence was collected from an adult with an advanced solid tumor such as melanoma, head and neck, liver or kidney cancer. The source was CD4+ or CD8+ T cells sorted from blood, collected in a trial of the OX40 agonist ivuxolimab. The DNA sequence reads TGTGCCAGCAGCTTACGGACGGCTGAAAAACTGTTTTTT. Its coded protein is CASSLRTAEKLFF. The entire variable domain, with the stretches around the CDR3 drawn from the reference TRBV14 and TRBJ1-4 proteins, is EAGVTQFPSHSVIEKGQTVTLRCDPISGHDNLYWYRRVMGKEIKFLLHFVKESKQDESGMPNNRFLAERTGGTYSTLKVQPAELEDSGVYFCASSLRTAEKLFFGSGTQLSVL.